The 4 T cell receptor beta chains given below trace back to one sample, sequenced in a study of T-cell memory formation after mild COVID-19. TCRdb recomputed calls from the 5' RACE reads with MiXCR, one row per CDR3 protein. Altogether fewer than 600,000 distinct CDR3 sequences are present, less than 25% being singletons, with the ten largest covering around 8.4%. Material for sequencing was PBMCs or a T cell subset sorted from them (not recorded which). The origin of the receptors is an adult woman who had mild COVID-19 (a few samples of this study predate the infection). Cell type and time point are not known.

The rearrangement links TRBV7-2 to TRBJ1-2; possible D gene TRBD1, 5 bases. The V end lost 5 bases, the J end lost 2 bases, and 9 bases lay between the germline ends. The CDR3 extends over 13 amino acids. Germline CDR1 is SGHTA and CDR2 is FQGNSA. CDR3 nucleotide sequence: TGTGCCAGCAGCACACGACAGAACTATGGCTACACCTTC. This sequence encodes CASSTRQNYGYTF.

The chain joins TRBV27 to TRBJ2-7; D perhaps matches TRBD1 (5 bases). The CDR3 length is 14 residues. V lost 5 bases to trimming and J lost 1 base, with 12 bases between them. Germline CDR1 reads MNHEY; CDR2 reads SMNVEV (reference sequence). The CDR3 spells CASSDRVTSYEQYF. As DNA, the CDR3 is TGTGCCAGCAGTGACAGAGTGACTTCCTACGAGCAGTACTTC.

The table lists this clonotype with a few counts. The chain joins TRBV4-1 to TRBJ1-1, with 7 bases identical to TRBD1. V lost 2 bases, J lost 4 bases, and 16 bases stayed unmatched. This CDR3 has 18 residues. Per the germline V gene, CDR1 is MGHRA and CDR2 is YSYEKL. The CDR3 region is CASSQPRKKGAASTEAFF. The CDR3 bases are TGCGCCAGCAGCCAACCAAGGAAGAAGGGGGCGGCCAGCACTGAAGCTTTCTTT.

V and J are TRBV7-9 and TRBJ2-7; D call uncertain. CDR3 length: 14 residues. Trimming stripped 1 base from V and 4 bases from J, with 11 bases between. CDR1 and CDR2 (germline): SEHNR, FQNEAQ (reference sequence). For the CDR3, the DNA is TGTGCCAGCAGCTTAGAGGCCGGTACTTACGAGCAGTACTTC. Encoded protein: CASSLEAGTYEQYF.